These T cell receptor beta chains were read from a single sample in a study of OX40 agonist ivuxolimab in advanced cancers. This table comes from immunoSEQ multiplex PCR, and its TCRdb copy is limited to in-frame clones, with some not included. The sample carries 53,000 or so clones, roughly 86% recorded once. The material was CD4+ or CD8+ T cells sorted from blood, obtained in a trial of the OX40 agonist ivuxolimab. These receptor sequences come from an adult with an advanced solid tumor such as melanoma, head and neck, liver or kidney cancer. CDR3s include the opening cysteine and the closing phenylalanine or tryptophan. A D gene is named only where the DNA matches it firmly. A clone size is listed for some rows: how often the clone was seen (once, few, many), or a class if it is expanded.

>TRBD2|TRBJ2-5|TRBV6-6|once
CASSFILAGVGETQYF
TGTGCCAGCAGTTTCATACTAGCGGGAGTGGGAGAGACCCAGTACTTC
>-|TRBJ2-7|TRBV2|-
CASSEAFRATSYEQYF
TGTGCCAGCAGTGAAGCTTTCAGGGCCACCTCCTACGAGCAGTACTTC
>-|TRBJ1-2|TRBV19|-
CASSSIAGGYTF
TGTGCCAGTAGTAGCATCGCGGGTGGCTACACCTTC
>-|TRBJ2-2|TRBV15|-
CATSRGEGRTGELFF
TGTGCCACCAGCAGAGGCGAGGGGCGTACCGGGGAGCTGTTTTTT
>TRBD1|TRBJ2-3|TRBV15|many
CATSRGTGGADTQYF
TGTGCCACCAGCAGAGGGACAGGGGGCGCAGATACGCAGTATTTT
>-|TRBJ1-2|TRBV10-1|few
CASSDRRENYGYTF
TGCGCCAGCAGTGACAGGCGGGAGAACTATGGCTACACCTTC
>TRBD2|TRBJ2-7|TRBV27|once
CASRTGTSETYEQYF
TGTGCCAGCAGAACCGGGACTAGCGAAACCTACGAGCAGTACTTC
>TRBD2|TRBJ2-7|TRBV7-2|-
CASSLATSGTYEQYF
TGTGCCAGCAGCTTAGCTACTAGCGGTACCTACGAGCAGTACTTC
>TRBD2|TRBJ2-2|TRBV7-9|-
CASSRTLAGGPGELFF
TGTGCCAGCAGCCGAACGCTAGCGGGAGGCCCCGGGGAGCTGTTTTTT
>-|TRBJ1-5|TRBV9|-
CASSGYGSNQPQHF
TGTGCCAGCAGCGGGTACGGGAGCAATCAGCCCCAGCATTTT
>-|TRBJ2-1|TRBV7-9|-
CASSLKSWQGRGNEQFF
TGTGCCAGCAGCTTAAAATCCTGGCAGGGCCGGGGGAATGAGCAGTTCTTC
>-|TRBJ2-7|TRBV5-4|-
CASSLGGSASASREQYF
TGTGCCAGCAGCTTGGGGGGGAGTGCCTCTGCATCTAGGGAGCAGTACTTC
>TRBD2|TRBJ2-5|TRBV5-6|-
CASSGLAGGPETQYF
TGTGCCAGCAGTGGTTTGGCGGGAGGGCCGGAGACCCAGTACTTC
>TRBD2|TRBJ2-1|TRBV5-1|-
CASSRLAGKINEQFF
TGCGCCAGCAGCAGACTAGCGGGAAAGATTAATGAGCAGTTCTTC
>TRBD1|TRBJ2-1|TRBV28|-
CASIRQGPYNEQFF
TGTGCCAGCATAAGACAGGGACCCTACAATGAGCAGTTCTTC
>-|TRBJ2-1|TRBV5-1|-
CASSLSVVAGANEQFF
TGCGCCAGCAGCTTATCCGTAGTCGCAGGAGCTAATGAGCAGTTCTTC